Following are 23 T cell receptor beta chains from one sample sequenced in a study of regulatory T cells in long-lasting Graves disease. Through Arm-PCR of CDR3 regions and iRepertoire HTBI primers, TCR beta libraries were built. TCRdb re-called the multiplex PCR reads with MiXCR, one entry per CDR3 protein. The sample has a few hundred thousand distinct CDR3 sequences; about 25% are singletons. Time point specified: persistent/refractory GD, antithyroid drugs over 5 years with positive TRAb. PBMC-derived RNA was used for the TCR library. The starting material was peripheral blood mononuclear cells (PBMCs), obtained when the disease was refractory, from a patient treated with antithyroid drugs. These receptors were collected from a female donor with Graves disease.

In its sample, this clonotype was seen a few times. The CDR3 DNA reads as TGTGCCAGTACCCGGACAGGGGGCGCAGTGGCTGAAGCTTTCTTT. Translated, it gives CASTRTGGAVAEAFF. This rearrangement joins TRBV19 to TRBJ1-1, with 11 bases lining up with TRBD1. The V gene's germline CDR1 is LNHDA and CDR2 SQIVND (reference sequence). The CDR3 runs 15 residues. The V and J ends lost 7 bases and 6 bases, in that order; junction bases with no gene match: 10.

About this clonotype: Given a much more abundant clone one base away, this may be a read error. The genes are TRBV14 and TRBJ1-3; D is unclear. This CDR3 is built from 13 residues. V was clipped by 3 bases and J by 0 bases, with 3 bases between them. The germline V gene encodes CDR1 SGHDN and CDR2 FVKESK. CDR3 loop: CASSHISGNTIYF. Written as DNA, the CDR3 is TGTGCCAGCAGCCATATCTCTGGAAACACCATATATTTT. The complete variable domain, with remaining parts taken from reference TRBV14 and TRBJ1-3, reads EAGVTQFPSHSVIEKGQTVTLRCDPISGHDNLYWYRRVMGKEIKFLLHFVKESKQDESGMPNNRFLAERTGGTYSTLKVQPAELEDSGVYFCASSHISGNTIYFGEGSWLTVV.

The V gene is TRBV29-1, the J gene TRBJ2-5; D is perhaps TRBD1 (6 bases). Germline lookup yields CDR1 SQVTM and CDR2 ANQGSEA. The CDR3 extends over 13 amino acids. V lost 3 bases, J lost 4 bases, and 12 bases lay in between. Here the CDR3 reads CSVEGAPGETQYF. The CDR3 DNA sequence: TGCAGCGTTGAGGGGGCACCCGGAGAGACCCAGTACTTC.

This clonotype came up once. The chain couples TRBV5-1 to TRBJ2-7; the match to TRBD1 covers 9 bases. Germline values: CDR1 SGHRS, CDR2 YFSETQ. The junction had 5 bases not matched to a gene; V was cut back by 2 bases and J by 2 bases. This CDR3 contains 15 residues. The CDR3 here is CASSLGQGYPYEQYF. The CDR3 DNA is TGCGCCAGCAGCTTAGGACAGGGGTACCCCTACGAGCAGTACTTC.

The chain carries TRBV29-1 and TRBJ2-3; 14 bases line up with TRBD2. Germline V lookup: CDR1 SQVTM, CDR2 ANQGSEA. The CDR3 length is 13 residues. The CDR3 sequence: CTGTSGSPDTQYF. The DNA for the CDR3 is TGCACCGGGACTAGCGGGAGCCCAGATACGCAGTATTTT.

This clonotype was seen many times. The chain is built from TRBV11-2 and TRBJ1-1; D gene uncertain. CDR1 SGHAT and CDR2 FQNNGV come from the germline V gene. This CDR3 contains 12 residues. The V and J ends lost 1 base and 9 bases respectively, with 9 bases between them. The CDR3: CASSLAGSQAFF. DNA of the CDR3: TGTGCCAGCAGCTTAGCAGGTTCACAAGCTTTCTTT.

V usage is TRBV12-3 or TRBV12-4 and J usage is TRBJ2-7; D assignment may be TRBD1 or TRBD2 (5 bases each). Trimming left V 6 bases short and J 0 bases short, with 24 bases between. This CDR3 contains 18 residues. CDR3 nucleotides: TGTGCCAGCAGCTTACAACCCCTCTTGGGACCGTACTCCTACGAGCAGTACTTC. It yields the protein CASSLQPLLGPYSYEQYF.

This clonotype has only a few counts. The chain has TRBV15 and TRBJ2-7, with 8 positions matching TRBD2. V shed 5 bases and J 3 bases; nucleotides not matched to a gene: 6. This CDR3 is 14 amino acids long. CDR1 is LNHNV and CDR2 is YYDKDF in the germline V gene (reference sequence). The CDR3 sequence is CATSFPGLDYEQYF. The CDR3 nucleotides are TGTGCCACCAGCTTTCCGGGACTAGACTACGAGCAGTACTTC.

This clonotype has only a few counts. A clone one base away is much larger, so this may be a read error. CDR3: CASRPQGNTEAFF. CDR3 coding DNA: TGTGCCAGCAGACCACAGGGGAACACTGAAGCTTTCTTT. The J gene is TRBJ1-1, the V gene TRBV3-1; D might be TRBD1 (6 bases). CDR1 is LGHDT and CDR2 is YNNKEL in the germline V gene (reference sequence). CDR3 size: 13 residues. V was shortened by 6 bases and J by 1 base, with 9 bases between the two germline ends.

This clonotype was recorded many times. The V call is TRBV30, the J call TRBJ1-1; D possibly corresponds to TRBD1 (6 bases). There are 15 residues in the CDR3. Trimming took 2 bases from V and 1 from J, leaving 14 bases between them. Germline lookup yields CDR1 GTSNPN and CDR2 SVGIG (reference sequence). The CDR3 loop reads CAWSTKTGWNTEAFF. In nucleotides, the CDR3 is TGTGCCTGGAGTACCAAGACAGGATGGAACACTGAAGCTTTCTTT.

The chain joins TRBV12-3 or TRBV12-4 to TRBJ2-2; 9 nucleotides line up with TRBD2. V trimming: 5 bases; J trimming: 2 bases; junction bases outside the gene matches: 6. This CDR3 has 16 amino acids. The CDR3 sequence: CASSTSGTSNTGELFF. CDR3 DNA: TGTGCCAGCAGTACCTCCGGGACTAGCAACACCGGGGAGCTGTTTTTT.

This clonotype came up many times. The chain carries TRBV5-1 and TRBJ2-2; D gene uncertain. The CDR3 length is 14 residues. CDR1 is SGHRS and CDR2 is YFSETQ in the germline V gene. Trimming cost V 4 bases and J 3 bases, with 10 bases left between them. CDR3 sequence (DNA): TGCGCCAGCAGCACCATCCCGTACACCGGGGAGCTGTTTTTT. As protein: CASSTIPYTGELFF.

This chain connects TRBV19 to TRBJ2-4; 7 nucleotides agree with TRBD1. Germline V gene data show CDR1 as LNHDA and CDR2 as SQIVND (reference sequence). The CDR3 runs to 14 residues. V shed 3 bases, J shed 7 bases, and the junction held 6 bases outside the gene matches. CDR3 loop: CASSILGGENIQYF. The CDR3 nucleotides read TGTGCCAGTAGTATTTTAGGGGGCGAGAACATTCAGTACTTC.

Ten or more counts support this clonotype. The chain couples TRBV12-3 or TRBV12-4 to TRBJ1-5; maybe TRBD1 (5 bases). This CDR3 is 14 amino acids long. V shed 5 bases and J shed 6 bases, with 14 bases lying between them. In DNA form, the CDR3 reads TGTGCCAGCAGTGGGGGGGGTAATAGTCAGCCCCAGCATTTT. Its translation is CASSGGGNSQPQHF.

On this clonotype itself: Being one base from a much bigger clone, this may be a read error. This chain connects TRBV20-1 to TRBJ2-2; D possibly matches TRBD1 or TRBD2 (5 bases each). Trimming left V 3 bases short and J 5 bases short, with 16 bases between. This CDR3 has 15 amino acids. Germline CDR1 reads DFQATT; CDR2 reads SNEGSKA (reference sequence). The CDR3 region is CSASPGIGVTGELFF. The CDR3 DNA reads TGCAGTGCTAGCCCCGGGATAGGGGTGACCGGGGAGCTGTTTTTT.

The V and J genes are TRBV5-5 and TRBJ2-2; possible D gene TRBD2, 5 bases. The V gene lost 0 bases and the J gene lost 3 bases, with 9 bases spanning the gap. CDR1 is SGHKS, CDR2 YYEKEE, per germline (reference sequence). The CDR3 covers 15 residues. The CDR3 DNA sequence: TGTGCCAGCAGCTTGGTAGCGAGGGACACCGGGGAGCTGTTTTTT. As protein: CASSLVARDTGELFF.

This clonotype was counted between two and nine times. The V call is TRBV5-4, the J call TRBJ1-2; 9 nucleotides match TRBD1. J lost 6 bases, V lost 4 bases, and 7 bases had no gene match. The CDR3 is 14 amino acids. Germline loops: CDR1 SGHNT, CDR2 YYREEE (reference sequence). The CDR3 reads CASSGGDRVDGYTF. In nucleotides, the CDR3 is TGTGCCAGCAGCGGAGGGGACAGGGTTGATGGCTACACCTTC.

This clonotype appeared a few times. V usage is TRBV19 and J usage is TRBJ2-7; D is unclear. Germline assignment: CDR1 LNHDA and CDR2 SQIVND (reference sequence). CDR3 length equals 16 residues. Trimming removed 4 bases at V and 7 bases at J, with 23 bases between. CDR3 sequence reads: CASSTGPNLPTQEQYF. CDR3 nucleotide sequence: TGTGCCAGTAGTACCGGACCCAACTTGCCTACTCAAGAGCAGTACTTC.

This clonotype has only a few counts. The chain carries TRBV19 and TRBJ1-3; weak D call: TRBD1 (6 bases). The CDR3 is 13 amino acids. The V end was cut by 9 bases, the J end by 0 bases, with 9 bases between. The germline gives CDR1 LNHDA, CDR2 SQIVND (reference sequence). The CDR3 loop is CASRGFSGNTIYF. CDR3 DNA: TGTGCCAGCAGGGGTTTCTCTGGAAACACCATATATTTT.

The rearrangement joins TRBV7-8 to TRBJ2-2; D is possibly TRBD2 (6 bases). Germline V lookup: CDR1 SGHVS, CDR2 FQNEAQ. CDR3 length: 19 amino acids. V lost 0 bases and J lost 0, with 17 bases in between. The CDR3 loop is CASSLARGWSVANTGELFF. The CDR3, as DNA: TGTGCCAGCAGCTTAGCACGGGGGTGGAGTGTCGCGAACACCGGGGAGCTGTTTTTT.

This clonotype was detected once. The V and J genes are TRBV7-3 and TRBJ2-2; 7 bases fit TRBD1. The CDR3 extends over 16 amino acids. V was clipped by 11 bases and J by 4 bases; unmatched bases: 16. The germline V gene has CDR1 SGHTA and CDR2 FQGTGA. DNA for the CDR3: TGTGCCGCCTACGGGGACAGCCTCTCGGTCACCGGGGAGCTGTTTTTT. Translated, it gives CAAYGDSLSVTGELFF.

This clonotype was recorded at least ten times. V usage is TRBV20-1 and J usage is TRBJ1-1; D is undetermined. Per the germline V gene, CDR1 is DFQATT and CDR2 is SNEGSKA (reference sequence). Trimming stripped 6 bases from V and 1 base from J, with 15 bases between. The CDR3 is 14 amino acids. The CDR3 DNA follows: TGCAGTGCCAGGTCTGGCAGGAGGAACACTGAAGCTTTCTTT. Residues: CSARSGRRNTEAFF.

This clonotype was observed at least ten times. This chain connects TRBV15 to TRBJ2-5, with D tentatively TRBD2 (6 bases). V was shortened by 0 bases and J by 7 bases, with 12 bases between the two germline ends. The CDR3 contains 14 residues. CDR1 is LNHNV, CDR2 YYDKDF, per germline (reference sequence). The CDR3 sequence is CATSRDGEVRTQYF. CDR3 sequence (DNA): TGTGCCACCAGCAGAGATGGGGAGGTTCGGACCCAGTACTTC.